The 17 T cell receptor beta chains listed next were all sequenced from one sample in a study of blood T cell repertoires in COVID-19. Generated by immunoSEQ multiplex PCR, the TCRdb table keeps only in-frame clones and is missing some. The repertoire consists of fewer than 200,000 clones, with roughly nine tenths occurring once and the leading ten covering roughly 21%. The sequencing input was peripheral blood. These receptor sequences come from a man aged 60 to 75 with active or convalescent COVID-19.

This clone was observed once. The chain joins TRBV2 to TRBJ1-5; 7 bases agree with TRBD1. The germline CDR1 and CDR2 sequences are SNHLY and FYNNEI. This CDR3 has 13 residues. V was clipped by 6 bases and J by 8 bases; unmatched bases: 7. CDR3 nucleotide sequence: TGTGCCAGCAGAGGACAGGACCAGGAGCCCCAGCATTTT. Translating gives CASRGQDQEPQHF. Full variable domain (remainder filled in from reference TRBV2 and TRBJ1-5): EPEVTQTPSHQVTQMGQEVILRCVPISNHLYFYWYRQILGQKVEFLVSFYNNEISEKSEIFDDQFSVERPDGSNFTLKIRSTKLEDSAMYFCASRGQDQEPQHFGDGTRLSIL.

The chain joins TRBV5-5 to TRBJ1-1; D not certain. V was shortened by 2 bases and J by 0 bases, with 14 bases between the two germline ends. This CDR3 has 16 amino acids. The V gene's germline CDR1 is SGHKS and CDR2 YYEKEE (reference sequence). CDR3 nucleotides: TGTGCCAGCAGCTTAGGGCTCCGGGATATGAACACTGAAGCTTTCTTT. Its protein product is CASSLGLRDMNTEAFF.

The chain couples TRBV7-2 to TRBJ1-4; D ambiguous. The CDR3 covers 17 residues. Germline V gene sequence: CDR1 SGHTA, CDR2 FQGNSA. Trimming stripped 1 base from V and 8 bases from J, with 20 bases between. For the CDR3, the DNA is TGTGCCAGCAGCTTAGGGAAATTCGACCGCGCTAGAGAAAAACTGTTTTTT. It encodes CASSLGKFDRAREKLFF.

The V gene is TRBV4-2, the J gene TRBJ1-2; possibly TRBD1 for D (6 bases). This CDR3 is 14 amino acids long. The germline V gene encodes CDR1 LGHNA and CDR2 YNFKEQ. Between the trimmed V and J ends, which lost 1 base and 7 bases, there was a span of 13 bases. CDR3 sequence (DNA): TGTGCCAGCAGCCAAGGGACAGAGTCCGCTGGCTACACCTTC. Amino acid sequence: CASSQGTESAGYTF.

This chain links TRBV5-1 with TRBJ1-1, with 8 bases identical to TRBD1. Trimming took 1 base from V and 4 from J; bases not matched to a gene: 3. CDR1 and CDR2 from the germline V gene are SGHRS and YFSETQ. The CDR3 totals 14 residues. DNA for the CDR3: TGCGCCAGCAGCTTGCAGGGGGCGCCCACTGAAGCTTTCTTT. It yields the protein CASSLQGAPTEAFF.

The rearrangement joins TRBV11-3 to TRBJ2-7; D is possibly TRBD1 (6 bases). The CDR3 spans 15 residues. Germline CDR1 is SGHNT and CDR2 is YENEEA. The ends were cut back, 4 bases at V and 3 bases at J, with 16 bases in the middle. CDR3 sequence (DNA): TGTGCCAGCAGCTCCCGACAGGCTGTTAGCTACGAGCAGTACTTC. Protein product: CASSSRQAVSYEQYF.

The CDR3 here is CASGFEAVDFSTDTQYF. The DNA of the CDR3 is TGTGCTAGTGGTTTTGAGGCGGTAGATTTTAGCACAGATACGCAGTATTTT. The genes are TRBV12-5 and TRBJ2-3; D unclear. Germline values: CDR1 LGHNT, CDR2 FRNRAP. Deletions cut 3 bases from V and 0 bases from J, with 16 bases between. This CDR3 is built from 17 residues.

This clone was seen more than once but under ten times. The rearrangement uses TRBV23-1 and TRBJ1-1; D might be TRBD1 (6 bases). TRBV23-1 is identified as an open reading frame with a role that is uncertain. With 0 bases removed from V and 8 bases from J, the gap between germline ends came to 16 bases. This CDR3 spans 15 amino acids. CDR3 sequence reads: CASSQSEQGWGEAFF. In DNA, the CDR3 is TGCGCCAGCAGTCAATCGGAACAGGGCTGGGGGGAAGCTTTCTTT.

The chain employs TRBV5-1 and TRBJ1-4; D may be TRBD1 (5 bases). V was pared by 4 bases and J by 1 base, with 11 bases between. The germline gives CDR1 SGHRS, CDR2 YFSETQ. There are 15 residues in the CDR3. In DNA form, the CDR3 reads TGCGCCAGCAGCCCAGGGTCGGGAACTAATGAAAAACTGTTTTTT. Residues: CASSPGSGTNEKLFF. Complete variable domain (other parts from reference TRBV5-1 and TRBJ1-4): KAGVTQTPRYLIKTRGQQVTLSCSPISGHRSVSWYQQTPGQGLQFLFEYFSETQRNKGNFPGRFSGRQFSNSRSEMNVSTLELGDSALYLCASSPGSGTNEKLFFGSGTQLSVL.

The J gene is TRBJ1-6, the V gene TRBV19; TRBD1 aligns across 10 bases. The germline CDR1 and CDR2 sequences are LNHDA and SQIVND (reference sequence). Trimming cost V 6 bases and J 7 bases; bases outside gene matches: 12. The CDR3 spans 17 residues. The CDR3 DNA reads TGTGCCAGTAGAAGACAGGGGGCAGGGGTTATGAATTCACCCCTCCACTTT. Translation gives CASRRQGAGVMNSPLHF. Supplemented by reference TRBV19 and TRBJ1-6, the full variable domain reads DGGITQSPKYLFRKEGQNVTLSCEQNLNHDAMYWYRQDPGQGLRLIYYSQIVNDFQKGDIAEGYSVSREKKESFPLTVTSAQKNPTAFYLCASRRQGAGVMNSPLHFGNGTRLTVT.

J is TRBJ1-5 and V is TRBV11-2; 9 bases agree with TRBD1. Germline V gene lookup returns CDR1 SGHAT and CDR2 FQNNGV. The CDR3 has 15 amino acids. V lost 6 bases to trimming and J lost 7 bases; unmatched junction nucleotides: 10. As DNA, the CDR3 is TGTGCCAGCAGACAGGGGGCCGGAACGGGGCAGCCCCAGCATTTT. It codes for CASRQGAGTGQPQHF.

The CDR3: CASSLDGLYEQYF. The CDR3, as DNA: TGTGCCAGCAGCTTAGACGGACTCTACGAGCAGTACTTC. The V gene is TRBV7-9, the J gene TRBJ2-7; D is perhaps TRBD2 (5 bases). Trimming removed 1 base from V and 3 bases from J, with 7 bases in between. Germline V gives CDR1 SEHNR, CDR2 FQNEAQ (reference sequence). CDR3 length: 13 residues.

The chain joins TRBV19 to TRBJ2-3, with TRBD1 matching 11 bases. This CDR3 contains 15 residues. The J segment lost 3 bases and the V segment lost 5 bases, leaving 4 bases of the junction unmatched. CDR1 and CDR2 (germline): LNHDA, SQIVND (reference sequence). This CDR3 reads CASSRTGGRTDTQYF. The CDR3 nucleotides are TGTGCCAGTAGTCGGACAGGGGGCAGGACAGATACGCAGTATTTT.

This chain links TRBV2 with TRBJ1-1, with a weak D call TRBD1 (5 bases). Trimming shortened V by 3 bases and J by 0 bases, and 11 bases separated the two germline ends. The length of the CDR3 is 15 residues. Germline lookup yields CDR1 SNHLY and CDR2 FYNNEI. CDR3 amino acids: CASSDGTLLNTEAFF. For the CDR3, the DNA is TGTGCCAGCAGTGATGGGACTCTCTTGAACACTGAAGCTTTCTTT. Based on the CDR3 plus reference TRBV2 and TRBJ1-1, the full variable domain is EPEVTQTPSHQVTQMGQEVILRCVPISNHLYFYWYRQILGQKVEFLVSFYNNEISEKSEIFDDQFSVERPDGSNFTLKIRSTKLEDSAMYFCASSDGTLLNTEAFFGQGTRLTVV.

CDR3 sequence (DNA): TGTGCCAGCAGTGAATACAGGGGATACTACGAGCAGTACTTC. Residues: CASSEYRGYYEQYF. V usage is TRBV6-4 and J usage is TRBJ2-7; 7 nucleotides agree with TRBD1. Germline V gene lookup returns CDR1 MRHNA and CDR2 SNTAGT. The ends lost 3 bases at V and 3 bases at J; junction bases unmatched: 5. CDR3 length: 14 residues.

This chain uses TRBV18 with TRBJ1-3; tentatively, D is TRBD1 (6 bases). This CDR3 has 14 amino acids. Germline CDR1 KGHSH, CDR2 LQKENI. V lost 1 base and J lost 2, with 6 bases in between. The CDR3 bases are TGTGCCAGCTCACCACAGGGGGCTGGAAACACCATATATTTT. Translated, it gives CASSPQGAGNTIYF.

The V call is TRBV15, the J call TRBJ2-3; D is uncertain. This CDR3 comprises 12 residues. From germline, CDR1 is LNHNV and CDR2 YYDKDF (reference sequence). Trimming took off 1 base at V and 4 bases at J, with 3 bases between the two ends. CDR3 nucleotides: TGTGCCACCAGCAGAGCTGCAGATACGCAGTATTTT. It is translated as CATSRAADTQYF.